The 20 T cell receptor beta chains in this list originate from one sample, sequenced in a study of OX40 agonist ivuxolimab in advanced cancers. Profiling relied on immunoSEQ multiplex PCR, and the TCRdb table lists in-frame clones only, not all of them. The profile shows 40,000 to 60,000 clones, over 75% of them singletons. The sample consisted of CD4+ or CD8+ T cells sorted from blood, taken in a trial of the OX40 agonist ivuxolimab. The receptors originated from an adult with an advanced solid tumor such as melanoma, head and neck, liver or kidney cancer.

The rearrangement uses TRBV7-9 and TRBJ2-5, with 10 nucleotides matching TRBD2. Germline V gives CDR1 SEHNR, CDR2 FQNEAQ (reference sequence). V lost 5 bases to trimming and J lost 4 bases; unmatched junction nucleotides: 7. CDR3 length equals 15 residues. CDR3 loop: CASSPERGGIETQYF. The CDR3 DNA reads TGTGCCAGCAGCCCCGAGCGGGGGGGCATAGAGACCCAGTACTTC.

The CDR3 nucleotides are TGCGCCAGCAGCGGAGGACTAGCGGGGGTTCGCACAGATACGCAGTATTTT. Translating it yields CASSGGLAGVRTDTQYF. The chain joins TRBV5-1 to TRBJ2-3, with TRBD2 matching over 13 bases. CDR3 size: 17 residues. The germline CDR1 and CDR2 sequences are SGHRS and YFSETQ. J lost 1 base, V lost 4 bases, and 6 bases had no gene match.

The count of this clone is one. The chain combines TRBV5-1 with TRBJ2-1; 7 bases align to TRBD2. V dropped 2 bases and J dropped 7; count of bases not matched to a gene: 9. The CDR3 loop spans 15 amino acids. Germline V lookup: CDR1 SGHRS, CDR2 YFSETQ. The CDR3 bases are TGCGCCAGCAGCTTCGGGAGTTGGGGGGGTAATGAGCAGTTCTTC. It specifies CASSFGSWGGNEQFF. The full variable domain, rest sourced from reference TRBV5-1 and TRBJ2-1, is KAGVTQTPRYLIKTRGQQVTLSCSPISGHRSVSWYQQTPGQGLQFLFEYFSETQRNKGNFPGRFSGRQFSNSRSEMNVSTLELGDSALYLCASSFGSWGGNEQFFGPGTRLTVL.

This sequence joins TRBV5-1 and TRBJ2-5; D is possibly TRBD2 (6 bases). V was trimmed by 2 bases and J by 5 bases, leaving 16 bases between them. The CDR3 spans 15 residues. Germline values: CDR1 SGHRS, CDR2 YFSETQ. CDR3 coding DNA: TGCGCCAGCAGCTTCCGGGACTCTCCCGGGGAGACCCAGTACTTC. The encoded protein is CASSFRDSPGETQYF.

The chain is built from TRBV7-9 and TRBJ2-7; D may be TRBD1 (5 bases). The CDR3 sequence is 14 residues long. Looked up from germline, CDR1 is SEHNR and CDR2 is FQNEAQ (reference sequence). Trimming removed 2 bases from V and 2 bases from J, with 10 bases in between. CDR3 protein: CASSLSQGTYEQYF. CDR3 in DNA: TGTGCCAGCAGCTTATCCCAGGGAACCTACGAGCAGTACTTC. The full variable domain, rest sourced from reference TRBV7-9 and TRBJ2-7, is DTGVSQNPRHKITKRGQNVTFRCDPISEHNRLYWYRQTLGQGPEFLTYFQNEAQLEKSRLLSDRFSAERPKGSFSTLEIQRTEQGDSAMYLCASSLSQGTYEQYFGPGTRLTVT.

CDR3 nucleotide sequence: TGTGCCAGCAGCCGCCGAAGTACTAGCGGGGCTAGCACAGATACGCAGTATTTT. Translating it yields CASSRRSTSGASTDTQYF. The V and J genes are TRBV7-2 and TRBJ2-3; 10 nucleotides agree with TRBD2. The CDR3 spans 18 residues. With 5 bases clipped from V and 0 bases from J, the junction kept 11 bases outside the gene matches. Germline CDR1 is SGHTA and CDR2 is FQGNSA.

The V and J genes are TRBV30 and TRBJ2-3; TRBD2 matches at 7 bases. J lost 2 bases, V lost 2 bases, and 4 bases had no gene match. Germline V lookup: CDR1 GTSNPN, CDR2 SVGIG (reference sequence). CDR3 size: 14 residues. CDR3 loop: CAWSRRDYTDTQYF. In DNA, the CDR3 is TGTGCCTGGAGTAGAAGGGACTACACAGATACGCAGTATTTT.

This chain joins TRBV19 and TRBJ2-2; TRBD1 aligns across 8 bases. In germline, CDR1 is LNHDA, CDR2 SQIVND (reference sequence). V lost 6 bases, J lost 4 bases, and 10 bases stayed unmatched. The CDR3 loop spans 16 amino acids. The CDR3 region is CASRRDGQGGTGELFF. CDR3 in DNA: TGTGCCAGTAGACGAGATGGACAGGGCGGCACCGGGGAGCTGTTTTTT.

The V and J genes are TRBV5-1 and TRBJ2-7, with 10 bases identical to TRBD1. With V trimmed by 3 bases and J by 3 bases, 6 bases remained unmatched. The germline V gene encodes CDR1 SGHRS and CDR2 YFSETQ. The CDR3 totals 15 residues. The DNA for the CDR3 is TGCGCCAGCAGCTACCAACGGGACAGGGGCTACGAGCAGTACTTC. Its translation is CASSYQRDRGYEQYF.

V and J are TRBV2 and TRBJ1-6; no reliable D call. There are 13 residues in the CDR3. In germline, CDR1 is SNHLY, CDR2 FYNNEI. V lost 7 bases and J 10 bases, leaving 14 bases between the germline ends. The CDR3 is CASMMGTESPLHF. The CDR3 DNA reads TGTGCCAGCATGATGGGAACAGAATCACCCCTCCACTTT.

The V call is TRBV6-1, the J call TRBJ1-4; 8 bases match TRBD1. V shed 8 bases and J 6 bases; nucleotides not matched to a gene: 5. Per the germline V gene, CDR1 is MNHNS and CDR2 is SASEGT. The CDR3 spans 13 residues. CDR3 sequence: CASRSGGYEKLFF. CDR3 bases: TGTGCCAGCCGCTCAGGGGGCTATGAAAAACTGTTTTTT.

The CDR3 spells CASSLGTGSNEQFF. In DNA, the CDR3 is TGTGCCAGCAGCTTAGGGACAGGGAGCAATGAGCAGTTCTTC. The genes are TRBV7-3 and TRBJ2-1, with 9 bases aligning to TRBD1. The CDR3 is 14 amino acids. V shed 2 bases and J 6 bases; nucleotides not matched to a gene: 2. Germline loops: CDR1 SGHTA, CDR2 FQGTGA.

The chain recombines TRBV4-1 with TRBJ1-1; D possibly corresponds to TRBD1 (6 bases). V lost 5 bases to trimming and J lost 3 bases, with 13 bases between them. Germline V gene lookup returns CDR1 MGHRA and CDR2 YSYEKL. The CDR3 is 14 residues long. Here the CDR3 DNA reads TGCGCCAGCAGCTTCCGAGGACAGTACACTGAAGCTTTCTTT. It encodes CASSFRGQYTEAFF.

For the CDR3, the DNA is TGCAGTGCCTCTGACATCTACGAGCAGTACTTC. This encodes CSASDIYEQYF. The V call is TRBV20-1, the J call TRBJ2-7, with D unclear. V lost 6 bases and J 3 bases, leaving 9 bases between the germline ends. This CDR3 comprises 11 residues. Per germline, CDR1 DFQATT and CDR2 SNEGSKA (reference sequence).

The DNA for the CDR3 is TGTGCCAGCTCACCACGGGGACAGCTGAACACCGGGGAGCTGTTTTTT. It encodes CASSPRGQLNTGELFF. The chain couples TRBV18 to TRBJ2-2; 7 bases are a match to TRBD1. In germline, CDR1 is KGHSH, CDR2 LQKENI. The CDR3 loop spans 16 amino acids. Trimming at V came to 1 base and at J to 1 base, leaving 3 bases not matched to a gene.

A few counts support this clone. V usage is TRBV6-1 and J usage is TRBJ1-5, with no clear D. V lost 6 bases, J lost 0 bases, and 12 bases lay in between. In germline, CDR1 is MNHNS, CDR2 SASEGT. This CDR3 region has 15 residues. The CDR3 DNA sequence: TGTGCCAGCAGCGCTGAGGACGGTAGCAATCAGCCCCAGCATTTT. Translating it yields CASSAEDGSNQPQHF.

The genes are TRBV7-2 and TRBJ2-1, with D possibly matching TRBD1 (6 bases). The CDR3 extends over 15 amino acids. Germline loops: CDR1 SGHTA, CDR2 FQGNSA. V was clipped by 5 bases and J by 3 bases, with 14 bases between them. This chain's CDR3 is CASSTTGMVYNEQFF. The CDR3 DNA is TGTGCCAGCAGCACTACAGGGATGGTCTACAATGAGCAGTTCTTC.

The J gene is TRBJ2-5, the V gene TRBV2; a possible D gene is TRBD2 (6 bases). CDR1 is SNHLY, CDR2 FYNNEI, per germline. The CDR3 contains 14 residues. V shed 2 bases and J shed 5 bases, with 12 bases lying between them. Here the CDR3 reads CASSERLGGETQYF. The CDR3 DNA follows: TGTGCCAGCAGTGAACGCCTGGGAGGCGAGACCCAGTACTTC.

This clone was observed once. The V and J genes are TRBV2 and TRBJ2-1; D unresolved. The germline gives CDR1 SNHLY, CDR2 FYNNEI. The CDR3 covers 12 residues. V was trimmed by 4 bases and J by 5 bases, leaving 6 bases between them. The CDR3 sequence is CASSVYDNEQFF. DNA of the CDR3: TGTGCCAGCAGTGTTTACGACAATGAGCAGTTCTTC.

V usage is TRBV10-3 and J usage is TRBJ2-1, with 7 bases that match TRBD1. Germline loops: CDR1 ENHRY, CDR2 SYGVKD. The CDR3 runs to 17 residues. V dropped 2 bases and J dropped 6; count of bases not matched to a gene: 13. This CDR3 is CAISEDPDRPHSNEQFF. The CDR3 coding sequence is TGTGCCATCAGTGAGGATCCGGACAGGCCACATTCCAATGAGCAGTTCTTC.